This T cell receptor (beta chain) was recovered during a study of response to subunit inactivated influenza vaccine. General study results and limits: Authors suggested seasonal influenza vaccinations each recruit few new T cells.

V lost 6 bases and J lost 9; bases outside the gene matches: 16. Germline values: CDR1 MNHEY, CDR2 SVGEGT. The CDR3 is made up of 16 amino acids. In TCRdb, the RT-PCR reads were re-called with MiXCR into one record per CDR3 protein. The data hold under 550,000 distinct CDR3 sequences, with approximately 7.8% observed a single time. Ten or more counts support this clonotype. The antigen is not known. This rearrangement joins TRBV6-2 or TRBV6-3 to TRBJ2-2; 7 nucleotides match TRBD2. The TCR originated in a man aged 50 to 75 who received an inactivated influenza vaccine. The sample consisted of PBMCs from blood, taken around 2 years after vaccination. For the CDR3, the DNA is TGTGCCAGCAGACCCAACCTCCAATGGGGGGGAAGGGAGCTGTTTTTT. It translates to CASRPNLQWGGRELFF.